This TCR beta chain was identified during a study of blood T cell repertoires in COVID-19. Study in general: COVID-19 samples from acute and convalescent phases originated in the United States, Italy and Spain. The cDNA or gDNA used as material had been derived from T cells, B-cell-depleted T cells, or PBMCs.

Losses at the gene ends were 1 base for V and 5 bases for J; bases not matched to a gene: 2. The CDR3 is 15 amino acids. In germline, CDR1 is MGHRA, CDR2 YSYEKL. Produced via immunoSEQ multiplex PCR; TCRdb's table is partial and in-frame only. The sample includes 40,000 to 45,000 clones, almost 80% of them seen just once. V is TRBV4-1 and J is TRBJ1-6, with 7 bases lining up with TRBD1. The source of this sequence is a woman older than 75 with acute or convalescent COVID-19. The sample was peripheral blood. The CDR3 coding sequence is TGCGCCAGCAGCCAAGGGGACAGAGATAATTCACCCCTCCACTTT. It codes for CASSQGDRDNSPLHF.